Here is one TCR beta chain with its context. This entry comes from a study of cytomegalovirus exposure and HLA in healthy donors. Looked up from germline, CDR1 is SGHVS and CDR2 is FQNEAQ. The CDR3 is 15 residues long. Trimming at V came to 3 bases and at J to 6 bases, leaving 5 bases not matched to a gene. A multiplex PCR was run with 60 Vbeta primers and 13 Jbeta primers. Generated by immunoSEQ multiplex PCR, the TCRdb table keeps only in-frame clones and is missing some. The sample records tens of thousands of clones, around four fifths being singletons. This chain uses TRBV7-8 with TRBJ2-2; 9 bases fit TRBD2. The TCR originated in a woman aged 18-30 years in good health and CMV-seropositive. The specimen sequenced was PBMCs. CDR3 bases: TGTGCCAGCAGCTTTAGCGGGGGCGACCCCGGGGAGCTGTTTTTT. It codes for CASSFSGGDPGELFF.